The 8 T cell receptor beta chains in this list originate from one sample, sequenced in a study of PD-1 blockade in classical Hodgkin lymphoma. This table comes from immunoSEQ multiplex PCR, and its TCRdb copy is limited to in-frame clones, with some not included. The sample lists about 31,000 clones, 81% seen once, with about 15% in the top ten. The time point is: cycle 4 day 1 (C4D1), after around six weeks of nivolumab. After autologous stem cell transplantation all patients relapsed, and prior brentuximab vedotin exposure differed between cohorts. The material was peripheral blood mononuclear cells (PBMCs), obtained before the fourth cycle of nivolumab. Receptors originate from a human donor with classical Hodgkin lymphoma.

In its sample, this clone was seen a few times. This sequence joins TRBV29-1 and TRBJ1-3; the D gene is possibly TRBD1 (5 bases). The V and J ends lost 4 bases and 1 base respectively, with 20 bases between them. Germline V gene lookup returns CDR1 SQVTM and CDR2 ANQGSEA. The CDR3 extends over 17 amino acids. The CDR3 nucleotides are TGCAGCGTTGCGGGGGGTCCGGGTGACAGATCTGGAAACACCATATATTTT. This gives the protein CSVAGGPGDRSGNTIYF.

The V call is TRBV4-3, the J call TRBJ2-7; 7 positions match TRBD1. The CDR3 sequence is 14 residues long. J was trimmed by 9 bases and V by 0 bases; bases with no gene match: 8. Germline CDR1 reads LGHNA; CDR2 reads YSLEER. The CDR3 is CASSQDYIGGRQYF. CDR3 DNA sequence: TGCGCCAGCAGCCAAGATTATATAGGGGGCCGGCAGTACTTC.

The CDR3 loop is CASQTERGVSYGYTF. DNA for the CDR3: TGTGCCAGCCAAACGGAAAGGGGAGTCAGCTATGGCTACACCTTC. V and J are TRBV18 and TRBJ1-2, with D maybe TRBD1 (5 bases). The CDR3 is 15 residues long. Between the trimmed V and J ends, which lost 8 bases and 4 bases, there was a span of 20 bases. CDR1 and CDR2 (germline): KGHSH, LQKENI.

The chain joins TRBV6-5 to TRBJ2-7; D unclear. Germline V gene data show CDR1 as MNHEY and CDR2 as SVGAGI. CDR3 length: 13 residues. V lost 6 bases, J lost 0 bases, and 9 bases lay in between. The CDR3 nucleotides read TGTGCCAGCAGGGTCGTGGGCTCCTACGAGCAGTACTTC. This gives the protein CASRVVGSYEQYF.

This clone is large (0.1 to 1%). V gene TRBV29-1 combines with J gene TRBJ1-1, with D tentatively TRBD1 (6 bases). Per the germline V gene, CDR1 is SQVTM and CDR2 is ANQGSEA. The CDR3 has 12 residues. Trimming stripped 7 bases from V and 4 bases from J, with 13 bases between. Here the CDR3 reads CSGSLQGTEAFF. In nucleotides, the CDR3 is TGCAGCGGAAGTCTACAGGGCACTGAAGCTTTCTTT.

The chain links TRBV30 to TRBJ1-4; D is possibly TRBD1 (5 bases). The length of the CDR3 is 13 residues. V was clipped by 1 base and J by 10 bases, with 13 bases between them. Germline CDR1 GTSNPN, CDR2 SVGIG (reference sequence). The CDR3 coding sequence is TGTGCCTGGAGTGCCGGCCTGAGGGGAAAACTGTTTTTT. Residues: CAWSAGLRGKLFF.

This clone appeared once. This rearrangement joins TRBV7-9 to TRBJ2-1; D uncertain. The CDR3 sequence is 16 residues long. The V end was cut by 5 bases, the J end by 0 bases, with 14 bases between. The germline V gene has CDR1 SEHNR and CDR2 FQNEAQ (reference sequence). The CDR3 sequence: CASSIVQRSSYNEQFF. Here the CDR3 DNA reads TGTGCCAGCAGCATAGTACAGCGATCCTCCTACAATGAGCAGTTCTTC.

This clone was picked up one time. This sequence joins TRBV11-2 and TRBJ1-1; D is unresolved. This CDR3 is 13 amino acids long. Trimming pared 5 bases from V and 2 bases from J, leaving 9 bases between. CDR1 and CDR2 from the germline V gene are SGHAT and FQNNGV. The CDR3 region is CASSPGRNTEAFF. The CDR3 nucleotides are TGTGCCAGCAGCCCGGGCCGCAACACTGAAGCTTTCTTT.